The clone carrying this TCR beta chain was detected ten times or more. Its matching antigen is unknown. In the authors' methods: To classify distant metastasis in papillary thyroid cancer, a model was built from CDR3 differences across clinicopathological groups. TCRdb re-called the PCR reads with MiXCR. It is TCRdb's table, rather than the study itself, that gives the V and J calls and clone size. The data show about 41,000 clones, with 24% seen just once and more than 14% held by the top ten. The sample comes from a study of metastatic and nonmetastatic thyroid tumors. Study-wide context: The study looked at repertoires side by side in blood and in tumor or nodule tissue from malignant and benign thyroid patients. Study-wide results and limits: Compared with benign nodules, malignant thyroid tumors were reported to have significantly higher TCR beta diversity in both blood and tumor.

There were no patients who had received any treatment before thyroid surgery. The material sequenced was tumor tissue. The sequence derives from a female donor with papillary thyroid cancer or a benign thyroid nodule (not recorded which). Some clones in this sample may be carry-over from other donors' samples.

CDR3 region: CASSLGWAEQFF. The CDR3 DNA is TGTGCCAGCAGCTTGGGGTGGGCTGAGCAGTTCTTC. V is TRBV5-8 and J is TRBJ2-1; D remains unclear. Germline lookup yields CDR1 SGHTS and CDR2 YDEGEE. Trimming took 0 bases from V and 9 from J, leaving 7 bases between them. The CDR3 is 12 residues long.